This TCR beta chain derives from a study of cytomegalovirus exposure and HLA in healthy donors. Study context: A later analysis reported the roughly 130 validation repertoires used the same platform as the roughly 700 first-cohort repertoires. Broader study findings: With high specificity and sensitivity, the classifier reportedly diagnosed cytomegalovirus status. A list of approximately 160 TCR beta chains associated with cytomegalovirus was given.

The CDR3 spans 14 residues. Germline CDR1 reads SGHVS; CDR2 reads FNYEAQ. V was trimmed by 5 bases and J by 8 bases, leaving 18 bases between them. Comment on this clone: Its antigen is currently unknown.

The assay was immunoSEQ multiplex PCR, and TCRdb's table has in-frame clones only and misses some. Among about 130,000 clones listed, roughly 89% were seen once. Input material: PBMCs. This TCR derives from a woman aged 18-29 years in good health and CMV-seropositive. The chain carries TRBV7-6 and TRBJ1-2; TRBD1 is a possible D gene (5 bases). For the CDR3, the DNA is TGTGCCAGCAGCAGAGATGGAGGGGAGCTGGGCTACACCTTC. As protein: CASSRDGGELGYTF.